This TCR beta chain was sequenced in a study of T-cell reconstitution after alpha-beta-depleted transplantation in children (TCRdb year 2016). Study-level background: Using TCR repertoire profiling, the study quantitatively followed how T-cell immune reconstitution unfolded in children after TCRalphabeta/CD19-depleted allogeneic hematopoietic cell transplantation.

Looking up the germline V gene yields CDR1 MNHNS and CDR2 SASEGT. Including cysteine and phenylalanine, the CDR3 has 14 amino acids. Only the CDR3 part of the read is kept: 42 bases, read in frame from the first base. Deletion took 3 bases off V and 4 bases off J, with a span of 9 bases between the germline ends. Library preparation used PCR. Instrument used: Illumina HiSeq 2500. To normalize quantification of the TCRbeta repertoire, the TCR libraries were built with molecular barcoding that relied on unique molecular identifiers. TCRdb itself trimmed the public reads at Q25 with fastp, ran MiXCR and retained productive beta chains. Each CDR3 protein appears once, grouped with its most common genes and DNA. This sample gives about 230,000 distinct CDR3 sequences in total; 9.7% of them show up just once. Of the sample, over 4.5% falls within the top ten clones. This clonotype has a handful of counts. This clone's antigen is unknown. Qualities for individual bases were not recorded, and no much larger clone is one base off.

The specimen was PBMCs from the stem cell graft donor, collected from the stem cell graft. This receptor was obtained from a human donor who donated a stem cell graft to a child with SCID. The receptor chain draws on TRBV6-1 and TRBJ1-4, with the D gene uncertain. The CDR3 reads CASSDSLSNEKLFF. The DNA sequence reads TGTGCCAGCAGTGATTCCCTGAGTAATGAAAAACTGTTTTTT.